The 27 T cell receptor beta chains reported below all come from one sample, sequenced in a study of T cell responses to AZD1222 COVID-19 vaccine. Repertoires were generated with immunoSEQ multiplex PCR, while TCRdb's copy carries only in-frame clones and drops some. Of about 85,000 clones detected, 86% appear once; the ten largest clones hold 6% to 9%. Sequenced material: peripheral blood, taken on day 0 of AZD1222 vaccination. These receptor sequences come from an adult in good health.

The V gene is TRBV27, the J gene TRBJ1-2; no definite D call. Germline-derived CDR1 and CDR2 are MNHEY and SMNVEV (reference sequence). This CDR3 region has 15 residues. Trimming cost V 6 bases and J 0 bases, with 14 bases left between them. As DNA, the CDR3 is TGTGCCAGCAGAAGAAGTCCCCTCCCTAACTATGGCTACACCTTC. It encodes CASRRSPLPNYGYTF.

This clone occurred a few times. The chain recombines TRBV9 with TRBJ2-7; no clear D gene. The CDR3 sequence is 14 residues long. V dropped 1 base and J dropped 0 bases, with 8 bases sitting between them. Germline CDR1 is SGDLS and CDR2 is YYNGEE. The CDR3 DNA follows: TGTGCCAGCAGCGTAATGGGGTCCTCCTACGAGCAGTACTTC. It codes for CASSVMGSSYEQYF.

J is TRBJ2-1 and V is TRBV19; D not resolved. V was clipped by 1 base and J by 6 bases, with 13 bases between them. CDR1 LNHDA and CDR2 SQIVND come from the germline V gene (reference sequence). There are 15 residues in the CDR3. The CDR3 DNA sequence: TGTGCCAGTAGTATAGTAAGTTTGTCGGGCAATGAGCAGTTCTTC. It is translated as CASSIVSLSGNEQFF.

The chain couples TRBV19 to TRBJ2-5; D is ambiguous. The CDR3 has 14 residues. CDR1 LNHDA and CDR2 SQIVND come from the germline V gene (reference sequence). V dropped 8 bases and J dropped 1 base, with 14 bases sitting between them. Written as DNA, the CDR3 is TGTGCCAGTTCAAGGGCCGTGGGCCAAGAGACCCAGTACTTC. Protein: CASSRAVGQETQYF. Together with reference TRBV19 and TRBJ2-5, the CDR3 gives the full variable domain: DGGITQSPKYLFRKEGQNVTLSCEQNLNHDAMYWYRQDPGQGLRLIYYSQIVNDFQKGDIAEGYSVSREKKESFPLTVTSAQKNPTAFYLCASSRAVGQETQYFGPGTRLLVL.

This clone was detected many times. CDR3 in DNA: TGTGCCAGTAGTATAGGCTCCGCCGAGCAGTACTTC. Translation: CASSIGSAEQYF. V usage is TRBV19 and J usage is TRBJ2-7; D unresolved. The germline V and J ends were trimmed by 1 base and 6 bases, with 7 bases remaining between them. This CDR3 region has 12 residues. Germline V CDR1 and CDR2: LNHDA, SQIVND (reference sequence).

The sample holds one count of this clone. The chain recombines TRBV3-1 (or the pseudogene TRBV3-2) with TRBJ2-7; the match to TRBD1 covers 9 bases. Germline V gives CDR1 LGHDT, CDR2 YNNKEL (reference sequence). CDR3 length: 15 amino acids. With V trimmed by 4 bases and J by 0 bases, 4 bases remained unmatched. CDR3 amino acids: CASSPKGQGSYEQYF. In DNA, the CDR3 is TGTGCCAGCAGCCCAAAGGGACAGGGCTCCTACGAGCAGTACTTC.

The CDR3: CASSICRPSSGNTIYF. In DNA, the CDR3 is TGTGCCAGCAGCATCTGCCGCCCTAGCTCTGGAAACACCATATATTTT. This sequence joins TRBV9 and TRBJ1-3; D ambiguous. Deletions cut 4 bases from V and 0 bases from J, with 14 bases between. The CDR3 contains 16 residues. Germline loops: CDR1 SGDLS, CDR2 YYNGEE.

The J gene is TRBJ1-3, the V gene TRBV10-3; D is perhaps TRBD1 (6 bases). V was cut by 8 bases and J by 2 bases, with 16 bases left in between. Per the germline V gene, CDR1 is ENHRY and CDR2 is SYGVKD. The CDR3 extends over 15 amino acids. CDR3 in DNA: TGTGCCATCGACGGCGGCAGGGGTACTGGAAACACCATATATTTT. This codes for CAIDGGRGTGNTIYF.

The rearrangement joins TRBV2 to TRBJ2-2; D remains unclear. Germline values: CDR1 SNHLY, CDR2 FYNNEI. V was cut by 6 bases and J by 2 bases, with 10 bases left in between. This CDR3 has 14 amino acids. CDR3 amino acids: CASSLSLNTGELFF. The CDR3 nucleotides are TGTGCCAGCAGCCTCAGCCTTAACACCGGGGAGCTGTTTTTT.

The chain combines TRBV6-1 with TRBJ1-1; D may be TRBD1 (6 bases). The V end lost 2 bases, the J end lost 4 bases, and 17 bases lay between the germline ends. The CDR3 has 16 residues. CDR1 MNHNS and CDR2 SASEGT come from the germline V gene. CDR3 protein: CASSELGGITPTEAFF. In DNA form, the CDR3 reads TGTGCCAGCAGTGAACTCGGGGGCATTACGCCCACTGAAGCTTTCTTT.

J is TRBJ2-7 and V is TRBV27, with 8 bases that match TRBD2. Germline assignment: CDR1 MNHEY and CDR2 SMNVEV (reference sequence). V lost 5 bases and J lost 4; bases outside the gene matches: 10. This CDR3 comprises 15 residues. The CDR3 region is CASSLRLAPRYEQYF. The CDR3 DNA reads TGTGCCAGCAGTCTCAGACTAGCGCCGCGGTACGAGCAGTACTTC.

The rearrangement uses TRBV27 and TRBJ2-7, with TRBD1 matching 8 bases. The CDR3 has 13 amino acids. The ends lost 2 bases at V and 6 bases at J; junction bases unmatched: 3. Germline loops: CDR1 MNHEY, CDR2 SMNVEV (reference sequence). The CDR3 DNA is TGTGCCAGCAGTTTAAGGACAGGGACCGAGCAGTACTTC. It is translated as CASSLRTGTEQYF.

The chain recombines TRBV11-2 with TRBJ1-3, with TRBD1 as a possible D gene (6 bases). From germline, CDR1 is SGHAT and CDR2 FQNNGV. The CDR3 spans 15 residues. Between the trimmed V and J ends, which lost 1 base and 2 bases, there was a span of 9 bases. The CDR3 spells CASSLVSGAGNTIYF. DNA for the CDR3: TGTGCCAGCAGCTTAGTATCAGGGGCTGGAAACACCATATATTTT.

This clone occurred once. J is TRBJ2-3 and V is TRBV6-1; no clear D. From germline, CDR1 is MNHNS and CDR2 SASEGT. V dropped 2 bases and J dropped 3 bases, with 3 bases sitting between them. This CDR3 has 12 residues. As DNA, the CDR3 is TGTGCCAGCAGTGAACGGACAGATACGCAGTATTTT. It translates to CASSERTDTQYF.

The rearrangement links TRBV5-5 to TRBJ1-5; the match to TRBD1 covers 10 bases. The CDR3 spans 15 residues. Germline CDR1 and CDR2: SGHKS and YYEKEE (reference sequence). The junction had 3 bases not matched to a gene; V was cut back by 3 bases and J by 3 bases. Written as DNA, the CDR3 is TGTGCCAGCAGCTCGGGGACAGGGGACAATCAGCCCCAGCATTTT. This codes for CASSSGTGDNQPQHF. Combining the CDR3 with reference TRBV5-5 and TRBJ1-5 gives the whole variable domain DAGVTQSPTHLIKTRGQQVTLRCSPISGHKSVSWYQQVLGQGPQFIFQYYEKEERGRGNFPDRFSARQFPNYSSELNVNALLLGDSALYLCASSSGTGDNQPQHFGDGTRLSIL.

The rearrangement links TRBV19 to TRBJ1-2; D ambiguous. Germline values: CDR1 LNHDA, CDR2 SQIVND (reference sequence). The CDR3 loop spans 14 amino acids. V was pared by 5 bases and J by 1 base, with 11 bases between. In nucleotides, the CDR3 is TGTGCCAGTAGTTCCCCCAGTCATAACTATGGCTACACCTTC. Translating gives CASSSPSHNYGYTF.

This clone was recorded once. The CDR3 sequence: CASSAGQGAYEQYF. The CDR3 coding sequence is TGTGCCAGCAGCGCGGGACAGGGTGCCTACGAGCAGTACTTC. The V call is TRBV3-1 (or the pseudogene TRBV3-2), the J call TRBJ2-7; TRBD1 matches at 9 bases. V was pared by 5 bases and J by 2 bases, with 4 bases of the junction left unmatched. CDR1 and CDR2 from the germline V gene are LGHDT and YNNKEL (reference sequence). The CDR3 is made up of 14 amino acids.

The gene calls are TRBV18 and TRBJ1-3; 7 bases are shared with TRBD1. V gave up 1 base and J gave up 4 bases; unmatched junction bases: 1. CDR3 size: 14 residues. From germline, CDR1 is KGHSH and CDR2 LQKENI. In DNA form, the CDR3 reads TGTGCCAGCTCACCACAGGGGGCCGGAAACACCATATATTTT. This codes for CASSPQGAGNTIYF.

The chain recombines TRBV28 with TRBJ1-5, with 9 bases matching TRBD1. V was clipped by 5 bases and J by 4 bases; unmatched bases: 9. CDR1 and CDR2 (germline): MDHEN, SYDVKM. This CDR3 comprises 16 residues. CDR3 protein: CASSRPGQGLNQPQHF. The CDR3 coding sequence is TGTGCCAGCAGTCGGCCTGGACAGGGGTTGAATCAGCCCCAGCATTTT.

This rearrangement joins TRBV7-3 to TRBJ1-2, with D hard to call. The V gene lost 5 bases and the J gene lost 7 bases, with 14 bases spanning the gap. This CDR3 spans 13 amino acids. Germline CDR1 reads SGHTA; CDR2 reads FQGTGA. In DNA form, the CDR3 reads TGTGCCAGCAGCGAACGCCCTGCCTCTGGCTACACCTTC. This encodes CASSERPASGYTF.

The V call is TRBV7-2, the J call TRBJ1-6; 7 nucleotides align to TRBD1. CDR1 is SGHTA, CDR2 FQGNSA, per germline. The CDR3 is 14 amino acids. The ends lost 6 bases at V and 7 bases at J; junction bases unmatched: 6. In nucleotides, the CDR3 is TGTGCCAGCAGGACAGGGATCGAGAATTCACCCCTCCACTTT. Protein product: CASRTGIENSPLHF.

The rearrangement uses TRBV19 and TRBJ1-6, with D unresolved. There are 15 residues in the CDR3. The V end lost 0 bases, the J end lost 7 bases, and 10 bases lay between the germline ends. Germline CDR1 is LNHDA and CDR2 is SQIVND (reference sequence). CDR3 amino acids: CASSIDPATNSPLHF. The CDR3 DNA sequence: TGTGCCAGTAGTATAGATCCGGCTACAAATTCACCCCTCCACTTT.

The CDR3 nucleotides read TGTGCCAGCTCGCCCCAGGATTGGTATGATCAGCCCCAGCATTTT. Translation: CASSPQDWYDQPQHF. The chain uses TRBV18 and TRBJ1-5; D is undetermined. The germline gives CDR1 KGHSH, CDR2 LQKENI. Trimming removed 6 bases at V and 5 bases at J, with 17 bases between. This CDR3 has 15 amino acids.

This clone was found once. The genes are TRBV6-5 and TRBJ1-5; TRBD1 aligns across 11 bases. V was clipped by 6 bases and J by 6 bases; unmatched bases: 7. The germline gives CDR1 MNHEY, CDR2 SVGAGI. The CDR3 loop spans 15 amino acids. The DNA of the CDR3 is TGTGCCAGCAGCGAGGACAGGGGGCGCGGTCAGCCCCAGCATTTT. Residues: CASSEDRGRGQPQHF.

The rearrangement links TRBV4-2 to TRBJ2-3; D not resolved. The V gene lost 0 bases and the J gene lost 1 base, with 5 bases spanning the gap. This CDR3 is 14 amino acids long. CDR1 is LGHNA, CDR2 YNFKEQ, per germline. The CDR3 sequence: CASSQDGGTDTQYF. The CDR3 bases are TGTGCCAGCAGCCAAGATGGGGGCACAGATACGCAGTATTTT.

Worth noting for this clone: Other DNA sequences of this sample code for an identical CDR3. V usage is TRBV29-1 and J usage is TRBJ1-5; 9 bases align to TRBD1. This CDR3 is 15 amino acids long. In germline, CDR1 is SQVTM, CDR2 ANQGSEA. V gave up 4 bases and J gave up 2 bases; unmatched junction bases: 6. CDR3 sequence reads: CSVATTGGRNQPQHF. In nucleotides, the CDR3 is TGCAGCGTTGCGACAACAGGGGGCCGCAATCAGCCCCAGCATTTT.

The rearrangement joins TRBV6-5 to TRBJ2-7, with a tentative D call TRBD2 (6 bases). Trimming left V 6 bases short and J 5 bases short, with 14 bases between. Germline CDR1 and CDR2: MNHEY and SVGAGI. The CDR3 length is 13 residues. The CDR3 nucleotides read TGTGCCAGCAGGGCCCCCGGGGGTGACGAGCAGTACTTC. Residues: CASRAPGGDEQYF.